These T cell receptor beta chains were read from a single sample in a study of cytomegalovirus exposure and HLA in healthy donors. Here immunoSEQ multiplex PCR was the method, and the copy in TCRdb shows in-frame clones only, minus some. The sample yields about 68,000 clones, approximately 90% seen once. The sequenced sample consisted of PBMCs. The source is a man aged 18 to 35 in good health and CMV-seronegative. The CDR3 runs from the conserved cysteine through the conserved F or W. The order of the fields is CDR3 length, clone size, J gene, V gene, D gene, CDR3 DNA, CDR3 protein. D genes are given only for firm matches. Not all rows give a size; the values are once, few, many and, for expanded clones, a class.

length: 14
size: .
J: TRBJ2-7
V: TRBV7-9
D: .
DNA: TGTGCCAGCAGCTTAACCCAGGGCCACTACGAGCAGTACTTC
CDR3: CASSLTQGHYEQYF

length: 13
size: .
J: TRBJ1-3
V: TRBV5-4
D: .
DNA: TGTGCCAGCAGCTCAGTCTCTGGAAACACCATATATTTT
CDR3: CASSSVSGNTIYF

length: 16
size: .
J: TRBJ1-5
V: TRBV7-2
D: .
DNA: TGTGCCAGCAGCTTTCTGGAGGGTGTAAAAAATCCGCCCCAGCATTTT
CDR3: CASSFLEGVKNPPQHF

length: 13
size: .
J: TRBJ2-1
V: TRBV29-1
D: TRBD1
DNA: TGCAGCGTTGACAGGGGGCGCAAGAGTGAGCAGTTCTTC
CDR3: CSVDRGRKSEQFF

length: 14
size: .
J: TRBJ1-2
V: TRBV27
D: .
DNA: TGTGCCAGCAGTTTAGAGGGCCGGTCCTATGGCTACACCTTC
CDR3: CASSLEGRSYGYTF

length: 13
size: once
J: TRBJ1-2
V: TRBV27
D: .
DNA: TGTGCCAGCAGAGGGGATTCTTTCTATGGCTACACCTTC
CDR3: CASRGDSFYGYTF

length: 13
size: .
J: TRBJ1-4
V: TRBV30
D: .
DNA: TGTGCCTGGAGTGACACGGCGGGTGAAAAACTGTTTTTT
CDR3: CAWSDTAGEKLFF

length: 16
size: .
J: TRBJ2-1
V: TRBV9
D: TRBD2
DNA: TGTGCCAGCAGCCCACTAGCGGGAGGGACCTACAATGAGCAGTTCTTC
CDR3: CASSPLAGGTYNEQFF

length: 16
size: .
J: TRBJ2-3
V: TRBV7-8
D: TRBD2
DNA: TGTGCCAGCAGCTTAGAGTCGGGAGGGTCCACAGATACGCAGTATTTT
CDR3: CASSLESGGSTDTQYF

length: 17
size: .
J: TRBJ1-5
V: TRBV9
D: TRBD1
DNA: TGTGCCAGCAGCGTAGGGGACAGACAATATAGCAATCAGCCCCAGCATTTT
CDR3: CASSVGDRQYSNQPQHF

length: 13
size: .
J: TRBJ2-1
V: TRBV7-9
D: .
DNA: TGTGCCAGCAGCTTAGCCGGGGTCCATGAGCAGTTCTTC
CDR3: CASSLAGVHEQFF

length: 14
size: .
J: TRBJ1-1
V: TRBV7-7
D: .
DNA: TGTGCTAGCAGCCCCCAGGTTGGCTTGACTGAAGCTTTCTTT
CDR3: CASSPQVGLTEAFF

length: 17
size: .
J: TRBJ2-1
V: TRBV7-9
D: .
DNA: TGTGCCAGCAGCTTAGCGCTACAGGGTCAAGGATACAATGAGCAGTTCTTC
CDR3: CASSLALQGQGYNEQFF

length: 16
size: .
J: TRBJ2-7
V: TRBV18
D: TRBD1
DNA: TGTGCCAGCTCACTCGACAGGGGGAGAAGTTCCTACGAGCAGTACTTC
CDR3: CASSLDRGRSSYEQYF

length: 16
size: .
J: TRBJ2-7
V: TRBV27
D: TRBD1
DNA: TGTGCCAGCAGTCTAAATCCCGGGACAGGGGTTCTCGAGCAGTACTTC
CDR3: CASSLNPGTGVLEQYF

length: 16
size: .
J: TRBJ2-2
V: TRBV9
D: TRBD1
DNA: TGTGCCAGCAGAGGTACCGGGACAGCGGACACCGGGGAGCTGTTTTTT
CDR3: CASRGTGTADTGELFF

length: 15
size: .
J: TRBJ2-5
V: TRBV21-1
D: .
DNA: TGTGCCAGCAGCAAGGGCAAAGACATACAAGAGACCCAGTACTTC
CDR3: CASSKGKDIQETQYF

length: 13
size: .
J: TRBJ2-7
V: TRBV11-1
D: .
DNA: TGTGCCAGCAGCGGACCCCCCAGAGGGGAGCAGTACTTC
CDR3: CASSGPPRGEQYF

length: 13
size: .
J: TRBJ1-5
V: TRBV30
D: .
DNA: TGTGCCTGGAGTGCAAGGGGGGGCCAGCCCCAGCATTTT
CDR3: CAWSARGGQPQHF

length: 18
size: .
J: TRBJ2-2
V: TRBV7-2
D: TRBD2
DNA: TGTGCCAGCAGCCACCCTCCAGGGAGGGCCGGCGGCACCGGGGAGCTGTTTTTT
CDR3: CASSHPPGRAGGTGELFF

length: 14
size: .
J: TRBJ2-7
V: TRBV6-1
D: .
DNA: TGTGCCAGCAGTGAATTTACAGGGACGGGCGAGCAGTACTTC
CDR3: CASSEFTGTGEQYF

length: 17
size: .
J: TRBJ2-7
V: TRBV11-2
D: .
DNA: TGTGCCAGCAGCTCCACCCCACCCCTCAGCGTCCCTCTGGAGCAGTACTTC
CDR3: CASSSTPPLSVPLEQYF